These T cell receptor beta chains were read from a single sample in a study of OX40 agonist ivuxolimab in advanced cancers. Data came from immunoSEQ multiplex PCR; TCRdb stores just in-frame clones and leaves some out. The sample lists fewer than 95,000 clones, approximately 90% occurring once. Sequencing was performed on CD4+ or CD8+ T cells sorted from blood, taken in a trial of the OX40 agonist ivuxolimab. The receptors here all came from an adult with an advanced solid tumor such as melanoma, head and neck, liver or kidney cancer. CDR3s include the opening cysteine and the closing phenylalanine or tryptophan. The order of the fields is V gene, J gene, clone size, CDR3 protein. Clone size is given for some rows only: seen once, a few or many times, or a class if the clone is expanded.

TRBV15	TRBJ1-3	-	CATSRDQGGLTGNTIYF
TRBV21-1	TRBJ1-1	few	CASPGGPAFF
TRBV7-3	TRBJ2-1	-	CASSASPPGLLDEQFF
TRBV29-1	TRBJ2-5	-	CSVLFAGLGETQYF
TRBV5-6	TRBJ1-5	-	CASSLGVNGNQPQHF
TRBV6-5	TRBJ2-2	-	CASRHRDRFTGELFF
TRBV30	TRBJ1-1	few	CALYRGKNTEAFF
TRBV5-1	TRBJ2-1	-	CASRGGGGYNEQFF
TRBV11-2	TRBJ2-5	-	CASSGFDRGEETQYF
TRBV9	TRBJ2-1	-	CASSLYYNEQFF
TRBV11-3	TRBJ2-7	-	CASSQTSYEQYF
TRBV5-6	TRBJ2-5	-	CASSLRGVRGQETQYF
TRBV9	TRBJ2-3	-	CASSVAGPQGDTQYF
TRBV2	TRBJ2-7	-	CASSDGTAAYEQYF
TRBV19	TRBJ2-5	-	CASSPGGEETQYF
TRBV5-1	TRBJ2-4	once	CASSRDGQVENIQYF
TRBV7-3	TRBJ2-3	-	CASSLRAGGQGGTDTQYF
TRBV6-5	TRBJ2-7	-	CASRRQSSYEQYF
TRBV2	TRBJ2-1	-	CATLANNEQFF
TRBV30	TRBJ1-1	few	CAWRGDTEAFF
TRBV27	TRBJ2-7	-	CASSLGQLRSKQYF
TRBV6-5	TRBJ1-1	-	CASSLAGGSTEAFF
TRBV6-5	TRBJ2-5	-	CASSLLPHGQETQYF
TRBV9	TRBJ2-7	-	CASSALAGYEEQYF
TRBV28	TRBJ1-6	-	CASSLADSPLHF